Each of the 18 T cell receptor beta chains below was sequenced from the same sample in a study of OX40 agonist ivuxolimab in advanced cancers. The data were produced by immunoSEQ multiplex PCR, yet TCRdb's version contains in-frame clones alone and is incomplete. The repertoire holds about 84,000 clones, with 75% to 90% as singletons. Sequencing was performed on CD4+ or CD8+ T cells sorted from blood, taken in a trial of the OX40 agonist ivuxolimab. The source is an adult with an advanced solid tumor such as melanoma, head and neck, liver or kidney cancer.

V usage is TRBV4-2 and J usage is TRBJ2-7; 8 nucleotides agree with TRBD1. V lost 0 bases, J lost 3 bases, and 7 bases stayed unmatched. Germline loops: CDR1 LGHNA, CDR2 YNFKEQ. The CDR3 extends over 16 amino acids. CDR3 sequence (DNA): TGTGCCAGCAGCCAAGAGGACAGGGTTGGCCTCTACGAGCAGTACTTC. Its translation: CASSQEDRVGLYEQYF.

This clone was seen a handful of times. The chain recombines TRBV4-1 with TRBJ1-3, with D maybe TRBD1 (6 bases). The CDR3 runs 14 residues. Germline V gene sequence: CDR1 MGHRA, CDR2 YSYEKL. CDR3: CGSGGGASGNTIYF. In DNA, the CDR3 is TGCGGCTCAGGTGGGGGGGCCTCTGGAAACACCATATATTTT.

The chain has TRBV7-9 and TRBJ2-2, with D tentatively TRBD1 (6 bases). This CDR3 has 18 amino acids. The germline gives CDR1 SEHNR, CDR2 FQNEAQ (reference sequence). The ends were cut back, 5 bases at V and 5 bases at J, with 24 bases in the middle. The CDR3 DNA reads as TGTGCCAGCAGCCCCCGCGGCAGGGGATTTGACAGTACCGGGGAGCTGTTTTTT. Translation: CASSPRGRGFDSTGELFF. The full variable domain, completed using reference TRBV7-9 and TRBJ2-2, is DTGVSQNPRHKITKRGQNVTFRCDPISEHNRLYWYRQTLGQGPEFLTYFQNEAQLEKSRLLSDRFSAERPKGSFSTLEIQRTEQGDSAMYLCASSPRGRGFDSTGELFFGEGSRLTVL.

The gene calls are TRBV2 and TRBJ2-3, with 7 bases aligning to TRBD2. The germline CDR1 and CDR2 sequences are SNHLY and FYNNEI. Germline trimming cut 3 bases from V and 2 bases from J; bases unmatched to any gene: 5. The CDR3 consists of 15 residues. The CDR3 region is CASSEDGGFTDTQYF. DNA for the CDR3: TGTGCCAGCAGTGAGGACGGGGGGTTCACAGATACGCAGTATTTT.

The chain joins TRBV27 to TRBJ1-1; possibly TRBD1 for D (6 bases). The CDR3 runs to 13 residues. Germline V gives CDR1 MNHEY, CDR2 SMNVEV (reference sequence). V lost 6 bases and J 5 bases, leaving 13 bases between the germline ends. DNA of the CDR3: TGTGCCAGCAGCCTAAACAGGGAGACTGAAGCTTTCTTT. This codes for CASSLNRETEAFF.

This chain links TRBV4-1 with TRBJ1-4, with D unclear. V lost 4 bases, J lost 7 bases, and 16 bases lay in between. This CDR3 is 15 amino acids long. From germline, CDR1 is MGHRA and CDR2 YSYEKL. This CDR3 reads CASSPRANSGEKLFF. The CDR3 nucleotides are TGCGCCAGCAGCCCTCGGGCAAATTCAGGTGAAAAACTGTTTTTT.

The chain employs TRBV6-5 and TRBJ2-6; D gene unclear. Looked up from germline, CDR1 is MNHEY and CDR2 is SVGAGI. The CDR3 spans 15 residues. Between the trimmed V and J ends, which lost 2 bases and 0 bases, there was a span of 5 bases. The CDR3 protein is CASSYKVSGANVLTF. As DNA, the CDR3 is TGTGCCAGCAGTTACAAAGTCTCTGGGGCCAACGTCCTGACTTTC.

CDR3 residues: CAISPEARRGYEQYF. Written as DNA, the CDR3 is TGTGCCATCAGCCCGGAAGCTAGACGTGGCTACGAGCAGTACTTC. This sequence joins TRBV10-3 and TRBJ2-7; D uncertain. Germline lookup yields CDR1 ENHRY and CDR2 SYGVKD. The CDR3 has 15 residues. V was shortened by 6 bases and J by 3 bases, with 18 bases between the two germline ends.

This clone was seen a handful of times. The CDR3 sequence is CASSTPGRHLSGANVLTF. CDR3 in DNA: TGTGCCAGCAGCACCCCGGGACGCCACCTGTCTGGGGCCAACGTCCTGACTTTC. V usage is TRBV11-2 and J usage is TRBJ2-6; either TRBD1 or TRBD2 may supply D (5 bases each). Trimming removed 5 bases at V and 1 base at J, with 18 bases between. The germline V gene has CDR1 SGHAT and CDR2 FQNNGV. This CDR3 region has 18 residues.

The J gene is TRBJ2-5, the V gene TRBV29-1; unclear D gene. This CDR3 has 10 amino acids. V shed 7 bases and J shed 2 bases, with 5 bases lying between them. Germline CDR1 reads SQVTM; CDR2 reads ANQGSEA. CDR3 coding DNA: TGCAGCGCCCTACAAGAGACCCAGTACTTC. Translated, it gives CSALQETQYF.

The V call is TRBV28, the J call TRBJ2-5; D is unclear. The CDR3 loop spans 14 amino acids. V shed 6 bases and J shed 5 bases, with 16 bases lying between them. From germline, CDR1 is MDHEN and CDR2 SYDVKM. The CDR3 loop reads CASSASGSRETQYF. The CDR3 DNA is TGTGCCAGCAGCGCATCGGGTAGCCGGGAGACCCAGTACTTC.

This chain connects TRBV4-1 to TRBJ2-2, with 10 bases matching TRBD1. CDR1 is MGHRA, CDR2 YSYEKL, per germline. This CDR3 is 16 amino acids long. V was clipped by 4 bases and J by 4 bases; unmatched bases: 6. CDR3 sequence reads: CASSPLDRGRTGELFF. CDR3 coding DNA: TGCGCCAGCAGCCCCCTAGACAGGGGGCGCACCGGGGAGCTGTTTTTT.

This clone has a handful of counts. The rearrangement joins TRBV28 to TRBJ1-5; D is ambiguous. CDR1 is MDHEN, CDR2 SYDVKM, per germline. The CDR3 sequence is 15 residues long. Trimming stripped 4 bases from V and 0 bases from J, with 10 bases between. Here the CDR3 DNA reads TGTGCCAGCAGTTCCAGCTTTAATAGCAATCAGCCCCAGCATTTT. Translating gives CASSSSFNSNQPQHF.

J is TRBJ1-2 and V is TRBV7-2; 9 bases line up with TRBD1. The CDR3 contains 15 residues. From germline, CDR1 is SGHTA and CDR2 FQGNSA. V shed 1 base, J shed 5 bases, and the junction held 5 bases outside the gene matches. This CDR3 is CASSLVRDRAYGYTF. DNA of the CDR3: TGTGCCAGCAGCTTAGTCCGGGACAGGGCGTATGGCTACACCTTC.

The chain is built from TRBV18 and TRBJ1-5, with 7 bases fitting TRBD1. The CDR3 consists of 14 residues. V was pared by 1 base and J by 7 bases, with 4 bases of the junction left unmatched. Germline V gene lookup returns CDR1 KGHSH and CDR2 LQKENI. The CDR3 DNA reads TGTGCCAGCTCACCACAGGGGGCGCACCAGCCCCAGCATTTT. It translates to CASSPQGAHQPQHF.

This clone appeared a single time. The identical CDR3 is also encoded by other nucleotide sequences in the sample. DNA for the CDR3: TGTGCCAGCAGCCCTGATGATACGCAGTATTTT. This sequence encodes CASSPDDTQYF. The chain combines TRBV7-8 with TRBJ2-3; D is undetermined. This CDR3 contains 11 residues. CDR1 is SGHVS, CDR2 FQNEAQ, per germline. V was clipped by 5 bases and J by 6 bases, with 6 bases between them. Full variable domain (outside the CDR3, taken from reference TRBV7-8 and TRBJ2-3): GAGVSQSPRYKVAKRGQDVALRCDPISGHVSLFWYQQALGQGPEFLTYFQNEAQLDKSGLPSDRFFAERPEGSVSTLKIQRTQQEDSAVYLCASSPDDTQYFGPGTRLTVL.

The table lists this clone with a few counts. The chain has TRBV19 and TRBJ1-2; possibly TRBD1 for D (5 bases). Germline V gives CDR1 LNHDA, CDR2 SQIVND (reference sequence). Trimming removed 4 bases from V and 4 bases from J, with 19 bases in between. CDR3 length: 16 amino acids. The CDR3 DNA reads TGTGCCAGTAGTAATTCCTGGGACGAGGCTGGCTATGGCTACACCTTC. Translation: CASSNSWDEAGYGYTF.

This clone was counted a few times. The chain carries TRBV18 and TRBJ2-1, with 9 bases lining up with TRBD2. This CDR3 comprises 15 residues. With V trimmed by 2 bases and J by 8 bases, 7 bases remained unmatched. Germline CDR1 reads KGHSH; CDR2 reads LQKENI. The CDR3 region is CASSPLAGVVDEQFF. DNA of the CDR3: TGTGCCAGCTCACCATTAGCGGGAGTGGTCGATGAGCAGTTCTTC.